Reported below is one TCR beta chain. What it binds is unknown. Germline CDR1 LGHNT, CDR2 FRNRAP. CDR3 length: 16 residues. V lost 1 base and J lost 3; bases outside the gene matches: 6. The sample is drawn from a study of cytomegalovirus exposure and HLA in healthy donors. Whole-study findings and limits: When analyzed later, a missense DCLRE1C variant was found to be linked to TCR beta V- and J-gene trimming. Most CMV-associated TCR beta chains appeared HLA-restricted in a later analysis. HLA alleles showed associations with 15,000 to 20,000 TCR beta sequences in a later analysis, at a 0.05 false discovery rate.

With 60 Vbeta and 13 Jbeta primers, the PCR was carried out. Original processing methods: Later reanalysis found around 74 million unique TCR beta chains, some 10 million of them shared. Data came from immunoSEQ multiplex PCR; TCRdb stores just in-frame clones and leaves some out. For V, J and clone size, that table is used; D and trimming come from the DNA. The table lists about 180,000 clones, about 81% of them singletons. This TCR was recovered from a man aged 40-50 years in good health and CMV-seronegative. V gene TRBV12-5 combines with J gene TRBJ1-3; 7 nucleotides line up with TRBD1. Sequenced material: PBMCs. The CDR3 region is CASGLGEGAGGNTIYF. CDR3 sequence (DNA): TGTGCTAGTGGTTTGGGAGAGGGGGCGGGTGGAAACACCATATATTTT.